These T cell receptor beta chains were read from a single sample in a study of T cells in Graves' hyperthyroidism and ophthalmopathy. Each CDR3 protein gets one entry after TCRdb re-called the multiplex PCR reads with MiXCR. The data hold roughly 350,000 distinct CDR3 sequences, with about 14% observed a single time. The material sequenced was blood. These receptors all stem from a woman aged 25 to 45 with Graves' ophthalmopathy. Each CDR3 is given with its conserved first and last residue. The D gene is left open where the match is weak. The listing skips clone size in some rows; elsewhere it reads once, few, many or a size class.

V	J	size	D	DNA	CDR3
TRBV28	TRBJ1-1	many	TRBD1	TGTGCCAGCACCCCAGGGGGAGGGGGCGGCACTGAAGCTTTCTTT	CASTPGGGGGTEAFF
TRBV20-1	TRBJ2-1	.	.	TGCAGTGCGCTACTACCCTCCTACAATGAGCAGTTCTTC	CSALLPSYNEQFF
TRBV5-6	TRBJ2-3	few	.	TGTGCCAGCAGCTTGGTAAAGTCGGGGGCTAGCACAGATACGCAGTATTTT	CASSLVKSGASTDTQYF
TRBV20-1	TRBJ2-1	many	.	TGCAGTGCTTCCGGGCCGTTCGATCAGGGGCAGTTCTTC	CSASGPFDQGQFF
TRBV28	TRBJ2-4	many	TRBD1	TGTGCCAGCAGTCACAGGGGTTACATTCAGTACTTC	CASSHRGYIQYF
TRBV3-1	TRBJ1-4	many	.	TGTGCCAGCAGCCAAGACCCGCAGGGAGGGGAAAAACTGTTTTTT	CASSQDPQGGEKLFF
TRBV6-1	TRBJ2-7	.	.	TGTGCCAGCAGTAGGGCAGGGGGGAACACCTACGAGCAGTACTTC	CASSRAGGNTYEQYF
TRBV4-1	TRBJ2-7	few	.	TGCGCCAGCAGCCAAGTCCCCATGTCCGAGCAGTACTTC	CASSQVPMSEQYF
TRBV6-1	TRBJ2-2	few	.	TGTGCCAGCAGTGAAAGAGGGGCCGGGGAGCTGTTTTTT	CASSERGAGELFF
TRBV20-1	TRBJ2-1	many	TRBD2	TGCAGTGCTCGACCACTAGCGGGGAGTTACAATGAGCAGTTCTTC	CSARPLAGSYNEQFF
TRBV12-3/TRBV12-4	TRBJ1-1	few	.	TGTGCCAGCAGTTTTTTAGAGAACACTGAAGCTTTCTTT	CASSFLENTEAFF
TRBV2	TRBJ1-1	many	.	TGTGCCAGCAGTGAAGGGGGGCACGGTGAAGCTTTCTTT	CASSEGGHGEAFF
TRBV5-5	TRBJ1-5	many	.	TGTGCCAGCAGCTTGGAGGTGTCCAATCAGCCCCAGCATTTT	CASSLEVSNQPQHF
TRBV20-1	TRBJ2-4	.	.	TGCAGTGCTATTCGGGACTCCGGGACCAAAAACATTCAGTACTTC	CSAIRDSGTKNIQYF
TRBV2	TRBJ1-4	many	.	TGTGCCACGCACCGGGAGGAACGGGAAAAACTGTTTTTT	CATHREEREKLFF
TRBV6-6	TRBJ1-2	many	.	TGTGCCAGCAGTTACTCGTCCTTCGACGGGGGCTATGGCTACACCTTC	CASSYSSFDGGYGYTF
TRBV6-5	TRBJ1-1	many	.	TGTGCCAGCAGTTACTCGAGGGAGGAATCCGGCTACACTGAAGCTTTCTTT	CASSYSREESGYTEAFF
TRBV30	TRBJ1-2	many	.	TGTGCCTGGAGACCTCTTGGGCGATCCTATGGCTACACCTTC	CAWRPLGRSYGYTF
TRBV12-3/TRBV12-4	TRBJ2-5	.	.	TGTGCCAGCAGCCGATTTGGGGAGACCCAGTACTTC	CASSRFGETQYF
TRBV7-9	TRBJ2-2	few	TRBD2	TGTGCCAGCAGCTTAATCGGGGGGTCGAACGCCGGGGAGCTGTTTTTT	CASSLIGGSNAGELFF
TRBV10-1	TRBJ2-3	.	TRBD1	TGCGCCAGCAGTGAGTCTAAGACAGGGGGCACAGATACGCAGTATTTT	CASSESKTGGTDTQYF
TRBV27	TRBJ1-1	few	TRBD1	TGTGCCAGCCCTCAGGGCCCGGGACAGGGACCTTTCTTT	CASPQGPGQGPFF
TRBV19	TRBJ2-3	.	.	TGTGCCAGTAACAGGGCGCAGGGAGATACGCAGTATTTT	CASNRAQGDTQYF
TRBV20-1	TRBJ1-5	many	.	TGCAGTGCTAGAGACAGGGTGAAACAGCCCCAGCATTTT	CSARDRVKQPQHF
TRBV3-1	TRBJ2-1	many	TRBD1	TGTGCCAGCAGCCAAGATGCAGGGGGCTTCTCGCAGTTCTTC	CASSQDAGGFSQFF
TRBV5-6	TRBJ2-7	.	.	TGTGCCAGCAGCTTGGGGGGGGACAGCTACGAGCAGTACTTC	CASSLGGDSYEQYF
TRBV5-1	TRBJ1-1	many	.	TGCGCCAGCAGCTCGGGGCCCGGTGGTGAAGCCTTCTTT	CASSSGPGGEAFF
TRBV30	TRBJ2-6	few	.	TGTGCCTGGAGTGTTTCTGGGGCCAACGTCCTGACTTTC	CAWSVSGANVLTF
TRBV12-3/TRBV12-4	TRBJ1-1	many	.	TGTGCCAGCAGGCAAATCAGGATCATGAACACTGAAGCTTTCTTT	CASRQIRIMNTEAFF
TRBV6-1	TRBJ1-5	.	.	TGTGCCAGCAGTGACGAGCGGGGGGGGAGCAATCAGCCCCAGCATTTT	CASSDERGGSNQPQHF
TRBV18	TRBJ2-1	many	.	TGTGCCAGCTCACCAAGGCAGACAAGTTACAATGAGCAGTTCTTC	CASSPRQTSYNEQFF
TRBV6-6	TRBJ2-1	many	.	TGTGCCAGCAGTTACTCGAACCTAGCCGGCGGAAGTAATGAGCAGTTCTTC	CASSYSNLAGGSNEQFF
TRBV28	TRBJ1-5	.	TRBD1	TGTGCCAGCAGTTTCGAAGGGGGCGGGAATCAGCCCCAGCATTTT	CASSFEGGGNQPQHF
TRBV2	TRBJ1-5	many	.	TGTGCCAGCAGAGGTAAGGAGGGCAATCAGCCCCAGCATTTT	CASRGKEGNQPQHF
TRBV7-9	TRBJ2-7	many	.	TGTGCCAGCAGCCGCTCCGACCGTGATAGCGAGCAGTACTTC	CASSRSDRDSEQYF
TRBV5-1	TRBJ2-3	many	TRBD2	TGCGCCAGCAGCTCCGCGGGAGAGCGGGGATTCACAGATACGCAGTATTTT	CASSSAGERGFTDTQYF
TRBV6-1	TRBJ1-3	.	.	TGTGCCAGCGGAGGACTACAGACCTCTGGAAACACCATATATTTT	CASGGLQTSGNTIYF
TRBV5-1	TRBJ1-1	many	TRBD1	TGCGCCAGCAGGACAGGGGTCGTCACTGAAGCTTTCTTT	CASRTGVVTEAFF
TRBV15	TRBJ1-1	many	.	TGTGCCATCAGTAAAGGGGGTCTCGCTGAAGCTTTCTTT	CAISKGGLAEAFF
TRBV5-1	TRBJ2-3	once	TRBD2	TGCGCCAGCAGCTTGTCGACTAGCGGGGGGGCCCGAAGCACAGATACGCAGTATTTT	CASSLSTSGGARSTDTQYF
TRBV20-1	TRBJ2-7	few	.	TGCAGGCTCAATAGGGACTCCTACGAGCAGTACTTC	CRLNRDSYEQYF
TRBV12-3/TRBV12-4	TRBJ1-1	many	.	TGTGCCAGCAGTCCGAGGGGATCCCATAACACTGAAGCTTTCTTT	CASSPRGSHNTEAFF
TRBV19	TRBJ1-1	many	TRBD1	TGTGCCAGTAGTTTGCGGACAGGGGGAGGTTTGGACACTGAAGCTTTCTTT	CASSLRTGGGLDTEAFF
TRBV3-1	TRBJ2-7	.	.	TGTGCCAGCAGTCCACATGGTCCCTACGAGCAGTACTTC	CASSPHGPYEQYF
TRBV28	TRBJ1-6	many	.	TGTGCCAGCAGTTTGGGGGGGGATAATTCACCCCTCCACTTT	CASSLGGDNSPLHF
TRBV5-6	TRBJ2-7	.	.	TGTGCCAGCAGCTTGCTTCTGAGCAGCGAGCAGTACTTC	CASSLLLSSEQYF
TRBV6-5	TRBJ2-5	few	TRBD2	TGTGCCAGCAGCCAGGGGGGACTAGCGGGGAAGCGGGAGACCCAGTACTTC	CASSQGGLAGKRETQYF
TRBV5-1	TRBJ1-1	.	.	TGCGCCAGCAGGACCGGGACCTCAAACACTGAAGCTTTCTTT	CASRTGTSNTEAFF
TRBV2	TRBJ1-4	many	.	TGTGCCAGCAGTGTAAGATCGCCTAATGAAAAACTGTTTTTT	CASSVRSPNEKLFF
TRBV20-1	TRBJ2-1	few	TRBD1	TGCAGGGCGGACAGGGGCCACAATGAGCAGTTCTTC	CRADRGHNEQFF
TRBV3-1	TRBJ1-1	.	TRBD1	TGTGCCAGTAGTATAGCCCCGGACAGGGGTTGGGTTATTGCTGAAGCTTTCTTT	CASSIAPDRGWVIAEAFF
TRBV20-1	TRBJ1-1	many	.	TGCAGTGCTCCGAAATCTCCCGGGCCCACTGAAGCTTTCTTT	CSAPKSPGPTEAFF
TRBV28	TRBJ2-5	.	.	TGTGCCAGCAGTCATCTCCATCCTACGTACTTC	CASSHLHPTYF